Listed below are T cell receptor beta chains from one sample, sequenced in a study of T cell responses to AZD1222 COVID-19 vaccine. Some clones are missing from TCRdb's copy, which holds only in-frame ones; the method was immunoSEQ multiplex PCR. The table has approximately 97,000 clones, about four fifths seen once. The source material was peripheral blood, sampled on day 0 of AZD1222 vaccination. The origin of the receptors is an adult in good health. CDR3s include the opening cysteine and the closing phenylalanine or tryptophan. D genes are given only for firm matches. The size field is filled for only some rows; it gives once, few, many or a size class.

d_gene: .
j_gene: TRBJ2-7
abundance: .
v_gene: TRBV28
CDR3aa: CASSFDSTVLGRYEQYF
CDR3nt: TGTGCCAGCAGTTTTGACAGCACGGTCTTAGGGCGCTACGAGCAGTACTTC

d_gene: .
j_gene: TRBJ1-4
abundance: .
v_gene: TRBV20-1
CDR3aa: CSASNRGALNEKLFF
CDR3nt: TGCAGTGCTAGTAATCGGGGGGCGCTTAATGAAAAACTGTTTTTT

d_gene: .
j_gene: TRBJ1-1
abundance: .
v_gene: TRBV24-1
CDR3aa: CATSSGTGGGEAFF
CDR3nt: TGTGCCACATCCTCCGGGACTGGAGGGGGGGAAGCTTTCTTT

d_gene: TRBD1
j_gene: TRBJ2-2
abundance: .
v_gene: TRBV9
CDR3aa: CASSVGSREDRGRRSGNTGELFF
CDR3nt: TGTGCCAGCAGCGTAGGATCCCGGGAGGACAGGGGGCGAAGATCTGGTAACACCGGGGAGCTGTTTTTT

d_gene: .
j_gene: TRBJ1-5
abundance: .
v_gene: TRBV2
CDR3aa: CASSETGVYSNQPQHF
CDR3nt: TGTGCCAGCAGTGAGACAGGAGTTTATAGCAATCAGCCCCAGCATTTT

d_gene: .
j_gene: TRBJ1-5
abundance: .
v_gene: TRBV7-2
CDR3aa: CASSLKSGHQPQHF
CDR3nt: TGTGCCAGCAGCTTAAAGTCAGGGCATCAGCCCCAGCATTTT

d_gene: .
j_gene: TRBJ1-4
abundance: few
v_gene: TRBV19
CDR3aa: CASSLTEGIGEKLFF
CDR3nt: TGTGCCAGTAGCCTAACAGAAGGCATAGGTGAAAAACTGTTTTTT

d_gene: TRBD1
j_gene: TRBJ1-5
abundance: .
v_gene: TRBV28
CDR3aa: CASRGQDGFPSNQPQHF
CDR3nt: TGTGCCAGCAGGGGACAGGACGGTTTTCCTAGCAATCAGCCCCAGCATTTT

d_gene: .
j_gene: TRBJ2-1
abundance: .
v_gene: TRBV7-2
CDR3aa: CASSFSRYPYNEQFF
CDR3nt: TGTGCCAGCAGCTTCTCTCGGTATCCCTACAATGAGCAGTTCTTC

d_gene: TRBD2
j_gene: TRBJ2-5
abundance: .
v_gene: TRBV29-1
CDR3aa: CSMRGGLLGETQYF
CDR3nt: TGCAGCATGCGGGGGGGCCTTTTAGGGGAGACCCAGTACTTC

d_gene: .
j_gene: TRBJ1-4
abundance: .
v_gene: TRBV10-1
CDR3aa: CASSESGGTGWEKLFF
CDR3nt: TGCGCCAGCAGTGAGTCGGGGGGGACGGGATGGGAAAAACTGTTTTTT

d_gene: TRBD2
j_gene: TRBJ2-1
abundance: few
v_gene: TRBV6-5
CDR3aa: CASSPSGSINNEQFF
CDR3nt: TGTGCCAGCAGTCCCAGCGGGAGTATCAACAATGAGCAGTTCTTC

d_gene: .
j_gene: TRBJ2-1
abundance: .
v_gene: TRBV6-2/TRBV6-3
CDR3aa: CASSYSGTWGEQFF
CDR3nt: TGTGCCAGCAGTTACTCGGGCACCTGGGGTGAGCAGTTCTTC

d_gene: TRBD1
j_gene: TRBJ2-7
abundance: .
v_gene: TRBV5-1
CDR3aa: CASSLGQGPYEQYF
CDR3nt: TGCGCCAGCAGCTTGGGACAGGGGCCCTACGAGCAGTACTTC

d_gene: .
j_gene: TRBJ1-1
abundance: .
v_gene: TRBV4-3
CDR3aa: CASSQDLNTEAFF
CDR3nt: TGCGCCAGCAGCCAAGATTTAAACACTGAAGCTTTCTTT

d_gene: .
j_gene: TRBJ2-6
abundance: .
v_gene: TRBV7-2
CDR3aa: CASSLAGGSSGANVLTF
CDR3nt: TGTGCCAGCAGCTTAGCGGGAGGCAGCTCTGGGGCCAACGTCCTGACTTTC

d_gene: .
j_gene: TRBJ2-2
abundance: .
v_gene: TRBV27
CDR3aa: CASRGARANTGELFF
CDR3nt: TGTGCCAGCAGGGGAGCGAGAGCGAACACCGGGGAGCTGTTTTTT

d_gene: .
j_gene: TRBJ1-4
abundance: .
v_gene: TRBV3-1/TRBV3-2
CDR3aa: CASSQAGADEKLFF
CDR3nt: TGTGCCAGCAGCCAAGCCGGGGCAGACGAAAAACTGTTTTTT

d_gene: .
j_gene: TRBJ1-1
abundance: medium-sized
v_gene: TRBV4-3
CDR3aa: CASSQGADSRTEAFF
CDR3nt: TGCGCCAGCAGCCAAGGTGCGGACAGCAGAACTGAAGCTTTCTTT

d_gene: .
j_gene: TRBJ2-2
abundance: .
v_gene: TRBV11-2
CDR3aa: CASSFSRFGGELFF
CDR3nt: TGTGCCAGCAGCTTCTCCAGGTTCGGCGGGGAGCTGTTTTTT

d_gene: .
j_gene: TRBJ1-5
abundance: .
v_gene: TRBV6-5
CDR3aa: CASRLPGRGNQPQHF
CDR3nt: TGTGCCAGCCGCCTCCCAGGGAGAGGCAATCAGCCCCAGCATTTT

d_gene: TRBD1
j_gene: TRBJ2-1
abundance: .
v_gene: TRBV4-2
CDR3aa: CASSQDSVVGDRGNEQFF
CDR3nt: TGTGCCAGCAGCCAAGATTCAGTAGTAGGGGACAGGGGCAATGAGCAGTTCTTC

d_gene: TRBD1
j_gene: TRBJ1-5
abundance: many
v_gene: TRBV28
CDR3aa: CASSTGDNQPQHF
CDR3nt: TGTGCCAGCAGTACAGGGGACAATCAGCCCCAGCATTTT

d_gene: TRBD2
j_gene: TRBJ2-5
abundance: .
v_gene: TRBV9
CDR3aa: CASSASNGGARETQYF
CDR3nt: TGTGCCAGCAGCGCGTCAAACGGGGGGGCCAGGGAGACCCAGTACTTC

d_gene: TRBD2
j_gene: TRBJ2-5
abundance: .
v_gene: TRBV7-9
CDR3aa: CASSETSGSLFETQYF
CDR3nt: TGTGCCAGCAGCGAGACTAGCGGGAGCCTGTTTGAGACCCAGTACTTC

d_gene: TRBD2
j_gene: TRBJ2-5
abundance: .
v_gene: TRBV4-3
CDR3aa: CASSQEPAGGLTQYF
CDR3nt: TGCGCCAGCAGCCAAGAACCAGCGGGGGGATTGACCCAGTACTTC

d_gene: TRBD1
j_gene: TRBJ1-2
abundance: .
v_gene: TRBV6-5
CDR3aa: CASSYGRGFNYGYTF
CDR3nt: TGTGCCAGCAGTTACGGCAGGGGGTTTAACTATGGCTACACCTTC

d_gene: .
j_gene: TRBJ1-2
abundance: .
v_gene: TRBV7-9
CDR3aa: CASSLADGRLNGYTF
CDR3nt: TGTGCCAGCAGCTTAGCGGATGGACGGTTAAATGGCTACACCTTC

d_gene: TRBD1
j_gene: TRBJ1-5
abundance: .
v_gene: TRBV5-8
CDR3aa: CASLRTGALRAQHF
CDR3nt: TGTGCCAGCCTTCGGACAGGGGCCCTGAGGGCCCAGCATTTT

d_gene: TRBD2
j_gene: TRBJ2-1
abundance: .
v_gene: TRBV28
CDR3aa: CASTPRGGSGYEQFF
CDR3nt: TGTGCCAGCACCCCACGCGGGGGTTCAGGCTATGAGCAGTTCTTC

d_gene: TRBD1
j_gene: TRBJ2-7
abundance: .
v_gene: TRBV5-5
CDR3aa: CASSLEGQPIYEQYF
CDR3nt: TGTGCCAGCAGCTTGGAGGGACAGCCAATCTACGAGCAGTACTTC

d_gene: .
j_gene: TRBJ2-7
abundance: once
v_gene: TRBV25-1
CDR3aa: CASSERENYEQYF
CDR3nt: TGTGCCAGCAGTGAACGGGAAAACTACGAGCAGTACTTC

d_gene: .
j_gene: TRBJ2-7
abundance: .
v_gene: TRBV2
CDR3aa: CASSPLITAGEQYF
CDR3nt: TGTGCCAGCAGCCCCCTAATCACGGCGGGGGAGCAGTACTTC

d_gene: TRBD1
j_gene: TRBJ1-3
abundance: .
v_gene: TRBV4-2
CDR3aa: CASSVGTGVSNTIYF
CDR3nt: TGTGCCAGCAGTGTCGGGACAGGGGTTTCGAACACCATATATTTT

d_gene: .
j_gene: TRBJ2-7
abundance: .
v_gene: TRBV6-5
CDR3aa: CASSSFGVQYF
CDR3nt: TGTGCCAGCAGTTCCTTCGGGGTACAGTACTTC

d_gene: TRBD2
j_gene: TRBJ2-5
abundance: once
v_gene: TRBV19
CDR3aa: CASSTGGGQETQYF
CDR3nt: TGTGCCAGTAGTACCGGGGGGGGTCAAGAGACCCAGTACTTC

d_gene: .
j_gene: TRBJ1-1
abundance: .
v_gene: TRBV11-2
CDR3aa: CASSLAPGSGEEAFF
CDR3nt: TGTGCCAGCAGCTTAGCCCCAGGGTCGGGGGAAGAAGCTTTCTTT

d_gene: .
j_gene: TRBJ2-2
abundance: .
v_gene: TRBV7-3
CDR3aa: CASSLEGTGELFF
CDR3nt: TGTGCCAGCAGCTTAGAGGGCACCGGGGAGCTGTTTTTT

d_gene: .
j_gene: TRBJ2-2
abundance: .
v_gene: TRBV7-8
CDR3aa: CASSLAGPNTGELFF
CDR3nt: TGTGCCAGCAGCTTAGCCGGGCCCAACACCGGGGAGCTGTTTTTT

d_gene: .
j_gene: TRBJ1-2
abundance: .
v_gene: TRBV18
CDR3aa: CASSPAGYGYTF
CDR3nt: TGTGCCAGCTCACCGGCAGGGTATGGCTACACCTTC

d_gene: .
j_gene: TRBJ2-6
abundance: .
v_gene: TRBV11-3
CDR3aa: CASSNTGGAYGANVLTF
CDR3nt: TGTGCCAGCAGTAATACTGGGGGGGCTTATGGGGCCAACGTCCTGACTTTC

d_gene: .
j_gene: TRBJ2-1
abundance: .
v_gene: TRBV6-1
CDR3aa: CASSERGQSAYNEQFF
CDR3nt: TGTGCCAGCAGTGAAAGGGGCCAGTCGGCCTACAATGAGCAGTTCTTC